What follows are 15 T cell receptor beta chains derived from one specimen sequenced in a study of blood T cell repertoires in COVID-19. Sequenced by immunoSEQ multiplex PCR; TCRdb stores in-frame clones only, minus some. The repertoire holds about 69,000 clones, with roughly three quarters as singletons. Specimen: peripheral blood. All receptors derive from a human donor in a cohort sampled during active COVID-19.

Here the CDR3 reads CASSPMAGGPDTQYF. The DNA for the CDR3 is TGTGCCAGCAGCCCAATGGCAGGGGGTCCAGATACGCAGTATTTT. V usage is TRBV7-2 and J usage is TRBJ2-3; 7 nucleotides line up with TRBD1. The CDR3 has 15 amino acids. Germline assignment: CDR1 SGHTA and CDR2 FQGNSA. Germline trimming cut 5 bases from V and 4 bases from J; bases unmatched to any gene: 9.

The chain uses TRBV7-8 and TRBJ1-1; maybe TRBD1 (5 bases). CDR1 and CDR2 from the germline V gene are SGHVS and FQNEAQ. The CDR3 length is 12 residues. Trimming took 8 bases from V and 10 from J, leaving 17 bases between them. This chain's CDR3 is CASRPGGEGAFF. As DNA, the CDR3 is TGTGCCAGCCGCCCGGGGGGGGAGGGAGCTTTCTTT.

The V call is TRBV30, the J call TRBJ2-2, with D perhaps TRBD1 (6 bases). With 0 bases removed from V and 4 bases from J, the gap between germline ends came to 12 bases. The CDR3 covers 15 residues. The V gene's germline CDR1 is GTSNPN and CDR2 SVGIG (reference sequence). Here the CDR3 reads CAWSVMGAGTGELFF. CDR3 DNA sequence: TGTGCCTGGAGTGTTATGGGGGCCGGCACCGGGGAGCTGTTTTTT.

The sample holds a few counts of this clone. This chain links TRBV12-1 with TRBJ2-4; the table's D call of TRBD1 was not tested on the DNA. TRBV12-1 is assigned pseudogene status. The CDR3 has 17 amino acids. This chain's CDR3 is CASSSPGGSTAKNIQYF. CDR3 nucleotide sequence: TGTGCCAGCAGCTCGCCAGGGGGTTCTACAGCCAAAAACATTCAGTACTTC.

The rearrangement uses TRBV28 and TRBJ1-4, with TRBD1 matching over 9 bases. This CDR3 is built from 15 residues. Germline CDR1 MDHEN, CDR2 SYDVKM. V dropped 4 bases and J dropped 6; count of bases not matched to a gene: 6. The CDR3 DNA sequence: TGTGCCAGCAGTTCTGCGGGACAGGGTGATGAAAAACTGTTTTTT. It encodes CASSSAGQGDEKLFF.

The chain links TRBV25-1 to TRBJ2-5; no reliable D call. CDR3 length: 11 amino acids. V was clipped by 3 bases and J by 6 bases, with 5 bases between them. CDR1 and CDR2 from the germline V gene are MGHDK and SYGVNS. The CDR3 reads CASSDLKTQYF. CDR3 in DNA: TGTGCCAGCAGTGATTTAAAGACCCAGTACTTC.

V gene TRBV11-2 combines with J gene TRBJ2-7; 7 bases map to TRBD1. CDR3 length equals 14 residues. The ends lost 4 bases at V and 5 bases at J; junction bases unmatched: 8. Germline V lookup: CDR1 SGHAT, CDR2 FQNNGV. DNA of the CDR3: TGTGCCAGCAGCTCTGCGACAGGGCTCAACGAGCAGTACTTC. It is translated as CASSSATGLNEQYF.

This sequence joins TRBV11-2 and TRBJ1-3; D unresolved. Trimming took 0 bases from V and 12 from J, leaving 9 bases between them. CDR3 length: 12 residues. The germline gives CDR1 SGHAT, CDR2 FQNNGV. The CDR3 reads CASSLDRVVIYF. CDR3 DNA sequence: TGTGCCAGCAGCTTAGACCGGGTTGTCATATATTTT.

This clone was seen a single time. The chain joins TRBV30 to TRBJ2-7; unclear D gene. Trimming took off 3 bases at V and 5 bases at J, with 11 bases between the two ends. This CDR3 contains 12 residues. CDR1 is GTSNPN, CDR2 SVGIG, per germline (reference sequence). CDR3 sequence reads: CAWSDGGHEQYF. In nucleotides, the CDR3 is TGTGCCTGGAGCGACGGCGGCCACGAGCAGTACTTC.

This chain links TRBV3-1 (or the pseudogene TRBV3-2) with TRBJ1-1; possible D gene TRBD1, 5 bases. V lost 1 base and J 2 bases, leaving 8 bases between the germline ends. Germline V gives CDR1 LGHDT, CDR2 YNNKEL (reference sequence). The length of the CDR3 is 14 residues. The CDR3 bases are TGTGCCAGCAGCCAAGGCAGGGTAAACACTGAAGCTTTCTTT. This encodes CASSQGRVNTEAFF.

For the CDR3, the DNA is TGTGCCAGCAGTGAAGAGACAGGGGGGTCGGGCACTGAAGCTTTCTTT. This sequence encodes CASSEETGGSGTEAFF. V usage is TRBV6-1 and J usage is TRBJ1-1, with 9 bases identical to TRBD1. V shed 1 base, J shed 4 bases, and the junction held 7 bases outside the gene matches. This CDR3 has 16 amino acids. From germline, CDR1 is MNHNS and CDR2 SASEGT.

V usage is TRBV3-1 (or the pseudogene TRBV3-2) and J usage is TRBJ2-1; 8 positions match TRBD2. Unmatched junction bases numbered 6, after V lost 0 bases and J lost 2 bases. The germline V gene encodes CDR1 LGHDT and CDR2 YNNKEL (reference sequence). The CDR3 loop spans 17 amino acids. The CDR3 is CASSQELPGGAYNEQFF. The CDR3 nucleotides are TGTGCCAGCAGCCAAGAACTCCCCGGGGGGGCCTACAATGAGCAGTTCTTC.

Only a few counts were recorded for this clone. V usage is TRBV28 and J usage is TRBJ2-3; the D is unclear. Deletions cut 7 bases from V and 5 bases from J, with 7 bases between. The germline V gene has CDR1 MDHEN and CDR2 SYDVKM. The CDR3 contains 11 residues. CDR3 DNA: TGTGCCAGCACTCGGTTAGATACGCAGTATTTT. It translates to CASTRLDTQYF. Full variable domain (remainder filled in from reference TRBV28 and TRBJ2-3): DVKVTQSSRYLVKRTGEKVFLECVQDMDHENMFWYRQDPGLGLRLIYFSYDVKMKEKGDIPEGYSVSREKKERFSLILESASTNQTSMYLCASTRLDTQYFGPGTRLTVL.

The chain is built from TRBV11-2 and TRBJ2-1, with a tentative D call TRBD2 (5 bases). The germline gives CDR1 SGHAT, CDR2 FQNNGV. The CDR3 has 15 amino acids. Trimming stripped 6 bases from V and 4 bases from J, with 16 bases between. In DNA, the CDR3 is TGTGCCAGCAGTTTTGGACTGGCCGTTTACAATGAGCAGTTCTTC. It is translated as CASSFGLAVYNEQFF. The whole variable domain, remainder taken from reference TRBV11-2 and TRBJ2-1, is EAGVAQSPRYKIIEKRQSVAFWCNPISGHATLYWYQQILGQGPKLLIQFQNNGVVDDSQLPKDRFSAERLKGVDSTLKIQPAKLEDSAVYLCASSFGLAVYNEQFFGPGTRLTVL.

This clone was seen only a few times. V and J are TRBV5-1 and TRBJ2-1, with TRBD2 identical over 11 bases. This CDR3 has 15 residues. Germline CDR1 is SGHRS and CDR2 is YFSETQ. The junction had 4 bases not matched to a gene; V was cut back by 3 bases and J by 5 bases. CDR3 nucleotides: TGCGCCAGCAGCTCAGGACTAGCGGGCCACAATGAGCAGTTCTTC. It codes for CASSSGLAGHNEQFF.